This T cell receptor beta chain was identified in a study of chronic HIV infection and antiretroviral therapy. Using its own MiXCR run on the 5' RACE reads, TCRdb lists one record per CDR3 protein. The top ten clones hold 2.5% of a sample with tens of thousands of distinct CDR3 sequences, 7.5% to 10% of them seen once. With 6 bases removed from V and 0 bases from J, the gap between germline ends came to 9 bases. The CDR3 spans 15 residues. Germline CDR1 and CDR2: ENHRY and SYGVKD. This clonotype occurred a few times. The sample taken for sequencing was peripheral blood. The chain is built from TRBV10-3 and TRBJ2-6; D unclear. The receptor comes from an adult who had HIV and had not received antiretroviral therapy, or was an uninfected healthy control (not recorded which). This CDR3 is CAIRLESSGANVLTF. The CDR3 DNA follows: TGTGCCATCAGGCTCGAGAGCTCTGGGGCCAACGTCCTGACTTTC.